One T cell receptor (beta chain) is described in this entry. The antigen remains unidentified. These data belong to a study of beta chain features in type 1 diabetes. Study findings and constraints: There was a moderate but significant shortening of TCRB CDR3s in all four CD4+ subsets of Type 1 diabetes patients. Within the patient group, naive, central memory and Treg TCRB repertoires appeared more similar to each other than within healthy donors.

Expressed TCRB transcripts were sequenced after all isolated RNA was converted to cDNA. The protocol was immunoSEQ multiplex PCR, while the TCRdb copy is restricted to in-frame clones and leaves out a portion. The top ten hold 0.29% of the sample, which has approximately 58,000 clones, 55% to 70% seen once. This CDR3 contains 19 residues. Germline CDR1 and CDR2: LNHDA and SQIVND (reference sequence). The trim removed 2 bases at V and 0 bases at J, leaving 12 bases unmatched. This clonotype was obtained from a woman in her 30s with type 1 diabetes. Sequenced material: stem cell memory CD4+ T cells from blood. The genes are TRBV19 and TRBJ1-2; 10 bases are shared with TRBD1. The CDR3 loop is CASSITDRGGIASNYGYTF. In DNA, the CDR3 is TGTGCCAGTAGTATAACGGACAGGGGGGGCATAGCCTCTAACTATGGCTACACCTTC.